Given below is one T cell receptor (beta chain) in context. Enrollment of patients from Seattle took place during active infection, with longitudinal follow-up. This entry is derived from a study of blood T cell repertoires in COVID-19. The wider study: Acute and convalescent COVID-19 specimens originated in the United States, Italy and Spain.

Authors' analysis steps: The authors estimated nucleated cell counts from reference gene primer amplification. Measured with immunoSEQ multiplex PCR; TCRdb has only the in-frame clones, and not every one. D and trimming were read from the DNA, whereas the V and J calls and clone size are those reported in that table. The table lists around 210,000 clones, around 85% of them singletons. The germline V and J ends were trimmed by 7 bases and 1 base, with 7 bases remaining between them. The V gene's germline CDR1 is MNHEY and CDR2 SVGAGI. The CDR3 is made up of 12 amino acids. The gene calls are TRBV6-5 and TRBJ1-1; unclear D gene. The sample consisted of peripheral blood. The clonotype was recovered from a man aged 55 to 69 with COVID-19, enrolled during active disease. The CDR3: CASKSPNTEAFF. The CDR3 DNA is TGTGCCAGCAAAAGCCCGAACACTGAAGCTTTCTTT.